These 26 T cell receptor beta chains share one sample of origin, sequenced in a study of blood T cell repertoires in COVID-19. Sequencing was performed with immunoSEQ multiplex PCR; in TCRdb, only in-frame clones are kept and a portion is missing. This table has 65,000 to 95,000 clones, roughly 89% appearing once. Sequencing input: peripheral blood. Source of these receptors: a man aged 30 to 45 with acute or convalescent COVID-19.

The chain joins TRBV6-1 to TRBJ1-5, with D unresolved. There are 14 residues in the CDR3. Germline CDR1 and CDR2: MNHNS and SASEGT. Trimming pared 10 bases from V and 0 bases from J, leaving 13 bases between. In DNA, the CDR3 is TGTGCCACGGAGGGAGTTGATAGCAATCAGCCCCAGCATTTT. It specifies CATEGVDSNQPQHF.

The chain uses TRBV2 and TRBJ2-3; D might be TRBD2 (5 bases). Germline V gene sequence: CDR1 SNHLY, CDR2 FYNNEI. V shed 7 bases and J shed 4 bases, with 9 bases lying between them. The CDR3 sequence is 12 residues long. As DNA, the CDR3 is TGTGCCAGCACGAGGGTTTCAGATACGCAGTATTTT. This gives the protein CASTRVSDTQYF.

This clone was picked up a small number of times. This chain links TRBV4-3 with TRBJ2-5; 8 nucleotides align to TRBD1. Germline CDR1 LGHNA, CDR2 YSLEER. The CDR3 covers 16 residues. V shed 1 base and J 1 base; nucleotides not matched to a gene: 5. CDR3 amino acids: CASSQVHRGTQETQYF. As DNA, the CDR3 is TGCGCCAGCAGCCAAGTCCACAGGGGGACCCAAGAGACCCAGTACTTC.

This clone was picked up a small number of times. V and J are TRBV5-1 and TRBJ1-3, with TRBD1 matching over 7 bases. The CDR3 contains 13 residues. The germline V gene encodes CDR1 SGHRS and CDR2 YFSETQ. The J segment lost 8 bases and the V segment lost 4 bases, leaving 6 bases of the junction unmatched. CDR3 region: CASSLTGEDTIYF. DNA for the CDR3: TGCGCCAGCAGCCTTACAGGGGAGGACACCATATATTTT.

The sample holds one count of this clone. This chain uses TRBV7-3 with TRBJ2-1, with TRBD1 matching over 8 bases. This CDR3 is built from 15 residues. J lost 3 bases, V lost 5 bases, and 6 bases had no gene match. CDR1 and CDR2 (germline): SGHTA, FQGTGA. The CDR3 coding sequence is TGTGCCAGCAGCCCCCAGGGGGCTAGCTACAATGAGCAGTTCTTC. This translates into CASSPQGASYNEQFF.

About this clone itself: Other nucleotide sequences from this sample produce the same CDR3. This chain joins TRBV4-1 and TRBJ2-2; D unclear. V lost 0 bases and J lost 5, with 4 bases in between. CDR1 is MGHRA and CDR2 is YSYEKL in the germline V gene. This CDR3 comprises 13 residues. For the CDR3, the DNA is TGCGCCAGCAGCCAAGAGCGGACCGGGGAGCTGTTTTTT. It is translated as CASSQERTGELFF.

The chain is built from TRBV19 and TRBJ2-1; 9 nucleotides line up with TRBD2. V trimming: 4 bases; J trimming: 0 bases; junction bases outside the gene matches: 4. The V gene's germline CDR1 is LNHDA and CDR2 SQIVND (reference sequence). CDR3 length: 16 amino acids. CDR3 sequence (DNA): TGTGCCAGTAGTACCCTTAGCGGGGGCTCCTACAATGAGCAGTTCTTC. Translating gives CASSTLSGGSYNEQFF.

In its sample, this clone was seen once. The chain employs TRBV5-1 and TRBJ2-7; 7 positions match TRBD1. This CDR3 spans 15 amino acids. V lost 0 bases and J lost 5; bases outside the gene matches: 8. CDR1 is SGHRS and CDR2 is YFSETQ in the germline V gene. CDR3 protein: CASSLADRDRDEQYF. DNA for the CDR3: TGCGCCAGCAGCTTGGCCGACAGGGATCGAGACGAGCAGTACTTC.

The chain joins TRBV21-1 to TRBJ2-3; TRBD2, as called in the table, went unchecked against the DNA. TRBV21-1 is a pseudogene locus. This CDR3 has 17 residues. The CDR3 loop is CASSFERASGGTDTQYF. In DNA, the CDR3 is TGTGCCAGCAGCTTCGAAAGGGCGAGCGGGGGGACAGATACGCAGTATTTT.

This clone was detected only once. This rearrangement joins TRBV11-2 to TRBJ1-5, with 8 bases lining up with TRBD1. The CDR3 consists of 13 residues. CDR1 is SGHAT, CDR2 FQNNGV, per germline. With V trimmed by 5 bases and J by 6 bases, 3 bases remained unmatched. The CDR3 reads CASSKDRGQPQHF. DNA for the CDR3: TGTGCCAGCAGCAAAGACAGGGGTCAGCCCCAGCATTTT.

For the CDR3, the DNA is TGTGCCAGCAGTGGTGCCCAGGGGGTCTTGGGTAGCAATCAGCCCCAGCATTTT. It is translated as CASSGAQGVLGSNQPQHF. V is TRBV2 and J is TRBJ1-5; 7 nucleotides agree with TRBD1. The CDR3 has 18 residues. The germline V gene encodes CDR1 SNHLY and CDR2 FYNNEI. Germline trimming cut 4 bases from V and 0 bases from J; bases unmatched to any gene: 12. The full variable domain, in which reference TRBV2 and TRBJ1-5 provide the parts outside the CDR3, is EPEVTQTPSHQVTQMGQEVILRCVPISNHLYFYWYRQILGQKVEFLVSFYNNEISEKSEIFDDQFSVERPDGSNFTLKIRSTKLEDSAMYFCASSGAQGVLGSNQPQHFGDGTRLSIL.

The chain recombines TRBV2 with TRBJ1-5, with D uncertain. Germline CDR1 reads SNHLY; CDR2 reads FYNNEI. The CDR3 sequence is 14 residues long. V was cut by 6 bases and J by 1 base, with 10 bases left in between. The CDR3 protein is CASSRGRSNQPQHF. CDR3 nucleotides: TGTGCCAGCAGCCGGGGTCGGAGCAATCAGCCCCAGCATTTT.

As concerns this clone: A clone one base away is much larger, so this may be a read error. The chain employs TRBV28 and TRBJ2-7; D unresolved. This CDR3 comprises 11 residues. Germline V lookup: CDR1 MDHEN, CDR2 SYDVKM. Trimming shortened V by 5 bases and J by 2 bases, and 4 bases separated the two germline ends. The CDR3 loop reads CASSPAYEQYF. CDR3 in DNA: TGTGCCAGCAGTCCCGCCTACGAGCAGTACTTC.

The chain is built from TRBV4-2 and TRBJ1-5, with no clear D. Germline V gene sequence: CDR1 LGHNA, CDR2 YNFKEQ. The CDR3 contains 16 residues. With 0 bases removed from V and 3 bases from J, the gap between germline ends came to 12 bases. As DNA, the CDR3 is TGTGCCAGCAGCCAAGATCCGATGAGGGACAATCAGCCCCAGCATTTT. It is translated as CASSQDPMRDNQPQHF.

The chain combines TRBV9 with TRBJ2-1; 10 bases map to TRBD2. V gave up 4 bases and J gave up 8 bases; unmatched junction bases: 9. CDR1 and CDR2 (germline): SGDLS, YYNGEE. This CDR3 region has 15 residues. The CDR3 here is CASSPRLAGGYEQFF. In nucleotides, the CDR3 is TGTGCCAGCAGCCCAAGACTAGCGGGTGGCTATGAGCAGTTCTTC.

V usage is TRBV4-2 and J usage is TRBJ1-4, with 11 bases fitting TRBD1. Losses at the gene ends were 3 bases for V and 3 bases for J; bases not matched to a gene: 3. The CDR3 runs 16 residues. The V gene's germline CDR1 is LGHNA and CDR2 YNFKEQ. CDR3 nucleotide sequence: TGTGCCAGCAGCCAGGGACAGGGGGAAGCTAATGAAAAACTGTTTTTT. This translates into CASSQGQGEANEKLFF.

This rearrangement joins TRBV7-9 to TRBJ2-1, with 14 bases fitting TRBD2. CDR3 length equals 14 residues. Germline values: CDR1 SEHNR, CDR2 FQNEAQ (reference sequence). Trimming took 6 bases from V and 9 from J; bases not matched to a gene: 4. In nucleotides, the CDR3 is TGTGCCAGCAGTCGACTAGCGGGAGGGGGTGAGCAGTTCTTC. Amino acids: CASSRLAGGGEQFF.

This clone was counted a few times. The V call is TRBV3-1 (or the pseudogene TRBV3-2), the J call TRBJ1-1; no clear D gene. Trimming removed 0 bases from V and 6 bases from J, with 17 bases in between. Germline values: CDR1 LGHDT, CDR2 YNNKEL (reference sequence). This CDR3 has 16 residues. The CDR3 nucleotides read TGTGCCAGCAGCCAAGATTACTTCGGCAGGTGGCCTGAAGCTTTCTTT. It codes for CASSQDYFGRWPEAFF.

Worth noting for this clone: Additional DNA sequences in this sample encode the identical CDR3. The chain uses TRBV5-1 and TRBJ2-7, with a tentative D call TRBD2 (6 bases). Trimming cost V 2 bases and J 1 base, with 10 bases left between them. This CDR3 contains 14 residues. Germline V gives CDR1 SGHRS, CDR2 YFSETQ. The CDR3 bases are TGCGCCAGCAGCTTAACCAGCGGGTCCTACGAGCAGTACTTC. This gives the protein CASSLTSGSYEQYF.

The rearrangement uses TRBV6-5 and TRBJ2-7, with D tentatively TRBD1 (6 bases). The CDR3 runs 13 residues. Germline V gene lookup returns CDR1 MNHEY and CDR2 SVGAGI. Trimming removed 2 bases from V and 6 bases from J, with 11 bases in between. The CDR3 sequence is CASSYRGTTEQYF. CDR3 bases: TGTGCCAGCAGTTACAGGGGGACGACCGAGCAGTACTTC.

This chain links TRBV2 with TRBJ2-7, with TRBD2 identical over 10 bases. There are 13 residues in the CDR3. V lost 6 bases and J lost 5; bases outside the gene matches: 4. Per germline, CDR1 SNHLY and CDR2 FYNNEI. CDR3 in amino acids: CASRLAGAHEQYF. The CDR3 coding sequence is TGTGCCAGCAGGCTAGCGGGAGCCCACGAGCAGTACTTC. Looking up the rest from reference TRBV2 and TRBJ2-7 gives the full variable domain: EPEVTQTPSHQVTQMGQEVILRCVPISNHLYFYWYRQILGQKVEFLVSFYNNEISEKSEIFDDQFSVERPDGSNFTLKIRSTKLEDSAMYFCASRLAGAHEQYFGPGTRLTVT.

This clone came up once. V gene TRBV5-8 combines with J gene TRBJ2-7, with 7 bases aligning to TRBD1. The J segment lost 2 bases and the V segment lost 4 bases, leaving 3 bases of the junction unmatched. The CDR3 length is 13 residues. Per germline, CDR1 SGHTS and CDR2 YDEGEE. The CDR3, as DNA: TGTGCCAGCAGCGTGGGACAGACCTACGAGCAGTACTTC. Residues: CASSVGQTYEQYF.

Comments on this clone: The junction and the germline gene differ at one end; a read error may be behind it. The chain recombines TRBV5-1 with TRBJ2-5; 10 bases fit TRBD2. The CDR3 runs to 16 residues. Germline values: CDR1 SGHRS, CDR2 YFSETQ. The DNA for the CDR3 is TGCGCCAGCGGCTTATATAGCGGGAGGCTCCAAGAGACCCAGTACTTC. It is translated as CASGLYSGRLQETQYF.

The chain has TRBV7-5 and TRBJ1-6; the table's D call TRBD1 went unverified against the DNA. TRBV7-5 is shown as a pseudogene. The length of the CDR3 is 21 residues. Here the CDR3 reads CARSFNESQGALSSYNSPLHF. CDR3 nucleotides: TGTGCCAGAAGCTTCAACGAATCACAGGGGGCCCTGAGCTCCTATAATTCACCCCTCCACTTT.

The rearrangement uses TRBV7-6 and TRBJ2-3; unclear D gene. Trimming cost V 5 bases and J 1 base, with 7 bases left between them. Germline V gives CDR1 SGHVS, CDR2 FNYEAQ. The CDR3 is made up of 13 amino acids. For the CDR3, the DNA is TGTGCCAGCAGCCCCCAGGGCACAGATACGCAGTATTTT. Translation: CASSPQGTDTQYF.

The CDR3 nucleotides read TGCGCCAGCAGCCAAGGCAGGGGGCTATCCTACGAGCAGTACTTC. This sequence encodes CASSQGRGLSYEQYF. The chain recombines TRBV4-1 with TRBJ2-7, with TRBD1 identical over 8 bases. Unmatched junction bases numbered 3, after V lost 1 base and J lost 1 base. This CDR3 region has 15 residues. CDR1 and CDR2 from the germline V gene are MGHRA and YSYEKL.